This is a list of T cell receptor beta chains from one sample in a study of blood T cell repertoires in COVID-19. Assay used: immunoSEQ multiplex PCR; TCRdb lists only in-frame clones, some missing. The top ten hold around 2.1% of the sample, which has more than 75,000 clones, roughly 87% seen once. The sample consisted of peripheral blood. The receptors come from a man aged 50 to 59 with acute or convalescent COVID-19. The CDR3 runs from the conserved cysteine through the conserved F or W. The order of the fields is V gene, D gene, CDR3 protein. D genes are given only for firm matches.

>TRBV7-3|TRBD1
CASSLQGANTGELFF
>TRBV12-3/TRBV12-4|.
CASSLAEVHEQYF
>TRBV7-2|TRBD2
CASSLDTSGTDTQYF
>TRBV11-3|.
CASSLEVEGYEQYF
>TRBV28|TRBD1
CASSSPNRGRTYGYTF
>TRBV2|.
CASWRGGAEETQYF
>TRBV5-1|TRBD1
CASSFWDRGTGELFF
>TRBV3-1/TRBV3-2|.
CASSQESAGLKEKLFF
>TRBV3-1/TRBV3-2|.
CASSQEGGSRDNEQFF
>TRBV4-3|.
CASSQEYRERYGYTF